This is a list of T cell receptor beta chains from one sample in a study of regulatory and conventional T cells in RAG deficiency. Assay used: immunoSEQ multiplex PCR; TCRdb lists only in-frame clones, some missing. Of tens of thousands of clones in the sample, about 87% were seen once. These data were likewise used in another study, on regulatory T cells.

Sequenced input: CD8+ T cells sorted from blood. The receptor source for this set is a human donor in good health. Each CDR3 is given with its conserved first and last residue.

J: TRBJ1-3; V: TRBV30; CDR3: CAWEGASGNTVYF
J: TRBJ2-1; V: TRBV28; CDR3: CASSSGTEVSYEQFF
J: TRBJ1-5; V: TRBV7-9; CDR3: CASSFRTGTVREPQHF
J: TRBJ2-2; V: TRBV11-2; CDR3: CASSLEGLAGVRGELFF
J: TRBJ2-2; V: TRBV11-2; CDR3: CATLASGSAGELFF
J: TRBJ2-6; V: TRBV7-8; CDR3: CASSLGGTGANVLTF
J: TRBJ1-1; V: TRBV6-5; CDR3: CASRSGVNTEAFF
J: TRBJ2-1; V: TRBV18; CDR3: CASSPAGWRAVDEQFF
J: TRBJ2-7; V: TRBV6-1; CDR3: CASSPGLARYEQYF
J: -; V: TRBV5-1; CDR3: CASSGIGGRDEQYF
J: TRBJ1-1; V: TRBV29-1; CDR3: CSVERGLNTEAFF
J: TRBJ2-1; V: TRBV27; CDR3: CASSLFSRGDEQFF
J: TRBJ1-6; V: TRBV5-4; CDR3: CASGQGGTPLHF
J: TRBJ1-6; V: TRBV12-5; CDR3: CASGFSADSYNSPLHF
J: TRBJ2-5; V: TRBV5-1; CDR3: CASSLADSGGPQETQYF
J: TRBJ1-2; V: TRBV25-1; CDR3: CASSEWAGGASGYTF
J: TRBJ1-1; V: TRBV30; CDR3: CAWSVLAGKNTEAFF
J: TRBJ1-1; V: TRBV2; CDR3: CASEGEGTEAFF
J: TRBJ2-5; V: TRBV5-1; CDR3: CASSTRQGALGETQYF
J: TRBJ2-1; V: TRBV4-1; CDR3: CASSQGPDYNEQFF
J: TRBJ2-3; V: TRBV7-9; CDR3: CASNWGFGTDTQYF
J: TRBJ2-3; V: TRBV27; CDR3: CASSLNTGGAGDTQYF
J: TRBJ2-5; V: TRBV10-2; CDR3: CASRDTGGRETQYF
J: TRBJ1-1; V: TRBV7-9; CDR3: CASSRHDRVLTEAFF
J: TRBJ2-7; V: TRBV2; CDR3: CASSGLAGTYEQYF
J: TRBJ2-1; V: TRBV6-5; CDR3: CASSLGTSGHNEQFF
J: TRBJ1-2; V: TRBV7-9; CDR3: CASSFPEQGRGYTF
J: TRBJ1-4; V: TRBV13; CDR3: CASSTTGLGTNEKLFF
J: TRBJ2-5; V: TRBV15; CDR3: CATSPPSGQQETQYF